Each of the 2 T cell receptor beta chains below was sequenced from the same sample in a study of control samples from healthy donors and cancer patients. Using immunoSEQ multiplex PCR, the repertoire was profiled, and TCRdb retains in-frame clones only, with some absent. The table lists roughly 450,000 clones, approximately 92% of them singletons, with just under 6.5% in the top ten. Material: PBMCs. These receptors all come from a middle-aged man with head and neck cancer.

On this clone itself: Mismatch with germline at one junction end may stem from a read error. V usage is TRBV6-5 and J usage is TRBJ1-1; D perhaps matches TRBD1 (5 bases). CDR1 and CDR2 from the germline V gene are MNHEY and SVGAGI. The CDR3 extends over 12 amino acids. CDR3 sequence (DNA): TGTGCCAGCAGGATGGGGACGCTGGATTTTTCGTGG. Protein: CASRMGTLDFSW.

V is TRBV7-9 and J is TRBJ2-7; 10 bases match TRBD1. The germline gives CDR1 SEHNR, CDR2 FQNEAQ (reference sequence). Germline trimming cut 5 bases from V and 0 bases from J; bases unmatched to any gene: 7. This CDR3 contains 16 residues. This CDR3 reads CASSHPRDRGSYEQYF. The CDR3 DNA reads TGTGCCAGCAGCCATCCCCGGGACAGGGGCTCCTACGAGCAGTACTTC.